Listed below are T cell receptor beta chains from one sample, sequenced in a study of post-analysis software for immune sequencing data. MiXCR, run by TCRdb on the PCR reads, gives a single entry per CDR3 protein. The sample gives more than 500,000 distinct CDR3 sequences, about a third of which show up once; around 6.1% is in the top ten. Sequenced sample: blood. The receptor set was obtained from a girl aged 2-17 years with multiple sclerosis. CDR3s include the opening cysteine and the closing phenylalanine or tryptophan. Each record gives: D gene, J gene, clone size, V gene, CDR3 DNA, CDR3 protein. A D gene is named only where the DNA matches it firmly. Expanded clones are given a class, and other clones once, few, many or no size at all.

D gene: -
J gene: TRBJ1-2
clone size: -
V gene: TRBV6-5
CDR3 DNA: TGTGCCAGCAGTTACAGACCCCATAGGGGGGCTTTTGATTCCTATGGCTACACCTTC
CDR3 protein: CASSYRPHRGAFDSYGYTF

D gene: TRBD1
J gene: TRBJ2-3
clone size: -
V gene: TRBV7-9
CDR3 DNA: TGTGCCAGCAGTGACAGGGGACCTGGCACAGATACGCAGTATTTT
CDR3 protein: CASSDRGPGTDTQYF

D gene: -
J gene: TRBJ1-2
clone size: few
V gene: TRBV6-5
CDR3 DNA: TGTGCCAGCAGGGATGGGCAGGGTTATGGCCACACCTTC
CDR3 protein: CASRDGQGYGHTF

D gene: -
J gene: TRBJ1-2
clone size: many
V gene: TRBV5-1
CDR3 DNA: TGCGCCAGCAGCTTGGGACTCGGTAACTATGGCTACACCTTC
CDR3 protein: CASSLGLGNYGYTF

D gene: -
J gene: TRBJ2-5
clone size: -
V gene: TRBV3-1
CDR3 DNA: TGTGCCAGCAGCCACTCCCAAGGAGGTCCCCGGGGGCAAGAGACCCAGTACTTC
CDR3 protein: CASSHSQGGPRGQETQYF

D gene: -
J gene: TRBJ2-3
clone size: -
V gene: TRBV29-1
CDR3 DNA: TGCAGCGTTGGCAGCACAGATACGCAGTATTTT
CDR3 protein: CSVGSTDTQYF

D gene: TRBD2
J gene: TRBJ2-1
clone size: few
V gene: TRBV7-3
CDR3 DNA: TGTGCCAGCAGCCCTATGGGTTTAGCGGGGTGGTACAATGAGCAGTTCTTC
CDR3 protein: CASSPMGLAGWYNEQFF

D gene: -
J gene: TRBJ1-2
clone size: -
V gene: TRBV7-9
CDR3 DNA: TGTGCCAGCAGCTGGGGCAGTTCTAACTATGGCTACACCTTC
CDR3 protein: CASSWGSSNYGYTF

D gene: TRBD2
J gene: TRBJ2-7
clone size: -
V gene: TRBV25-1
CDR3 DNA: TGTGCCAGCAGTGAATGGACTAGCGGCGAGCAGTACTTC
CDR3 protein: CASSEWTSGEQYF

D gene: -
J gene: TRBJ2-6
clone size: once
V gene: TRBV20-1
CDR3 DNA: TGCAGTGCTAGTTCCGTAGACGGGGGACGATATTCTGGGGCCAACGTCCTGACTTTC
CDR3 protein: CSASSVDGGRYSGANVLTF

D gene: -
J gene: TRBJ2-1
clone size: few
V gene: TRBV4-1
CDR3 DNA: TGCGCCAGCAGCCAAGCCAACTACAATGAGCAGTTCTTC
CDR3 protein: CASSQANYNEQFF

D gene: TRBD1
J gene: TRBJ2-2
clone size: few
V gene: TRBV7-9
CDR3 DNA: TGTGCCAGCAGCTTGGGACAGGGAACAAACGGGGAGCTGTTTTTT
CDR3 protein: CASSLGQGTNGELFF

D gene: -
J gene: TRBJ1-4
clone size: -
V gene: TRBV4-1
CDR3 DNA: TGCGCCAGCAGTCGAGACAGAGAGGGTGAAAAACTGTTTTTT
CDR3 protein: CASSRDREGEKLFF

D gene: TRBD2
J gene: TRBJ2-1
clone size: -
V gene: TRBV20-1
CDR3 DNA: TGCAATGCTAGTTCTAGCGGGGGGTACTACAATGAGCAGTTCTTC
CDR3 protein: CNASSSGGYYNEQFF

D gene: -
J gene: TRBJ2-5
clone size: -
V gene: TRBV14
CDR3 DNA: TGTGCCAGCAGCCGTCGGGCGGGAGAGACCCAGTACTTC
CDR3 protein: CASSRRAGETQYF

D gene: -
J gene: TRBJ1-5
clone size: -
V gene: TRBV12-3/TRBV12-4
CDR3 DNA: TGTGCCAGCAGCAAAAACCCCACAGTTAGCAATCAGCCCCAGCATTTT
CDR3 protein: CASSKNPTVSNQPQHF

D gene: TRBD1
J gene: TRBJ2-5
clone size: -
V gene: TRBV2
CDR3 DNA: TGTGCCAGCAGCCGGAGGGACAGGGGGCGGGAGACCCAGTACTTC
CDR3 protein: CASSRRDRGRETQYF

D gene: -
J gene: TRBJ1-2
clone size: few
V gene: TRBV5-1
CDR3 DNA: TGCGCCAGCAGCCCCAGTTGGGGCCGGAGCTACACCTTC
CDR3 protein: CASSPSWGRSYTF

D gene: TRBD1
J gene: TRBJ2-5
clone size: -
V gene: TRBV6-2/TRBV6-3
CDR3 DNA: TGTGCCAGCAGTTTGGACAGGAGACAAGAGACCCAGTACTTC
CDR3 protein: CASSLDRRQETQYF

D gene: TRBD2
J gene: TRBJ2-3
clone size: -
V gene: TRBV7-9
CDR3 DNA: TGTGCCAGCAGGATCGGGCGGGGGGGGAGAGATACGCAGTATTTT
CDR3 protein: CASRIGRGGRDTQYF

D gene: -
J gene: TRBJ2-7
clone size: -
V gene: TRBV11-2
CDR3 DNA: TGTGCCGGCAGCTTTTACACTAGCTACGAGCAGTACTTC
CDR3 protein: CAGSFYTSYEQYF

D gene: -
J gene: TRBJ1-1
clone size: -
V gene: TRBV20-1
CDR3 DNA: TGCAGTGCAGACTCGGGGGGGGCGCGAGGCACTGAAGCTTTCTTT
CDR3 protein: CSADSGGARGTEAFF

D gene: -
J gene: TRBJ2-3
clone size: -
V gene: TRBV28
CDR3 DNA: TGTGCCAGCAATCCCCGACAGAGCACAGATACGCAGTATTTT
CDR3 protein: CASNPRQSTDTQYF

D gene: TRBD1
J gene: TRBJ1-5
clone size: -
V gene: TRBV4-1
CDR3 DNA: TGCGCCAGCAGCCAAGAACCCGGGACAGGGCTGAATCAGCCCCAGCATTTT
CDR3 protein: CASSQEPGTGLNQPQHF

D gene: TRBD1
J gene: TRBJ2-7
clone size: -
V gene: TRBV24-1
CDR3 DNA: TGTGCCACCAGTGCCGGGACAGGGTTCTACGAGCAGTACTTC
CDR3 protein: CATSAGTGFYEQYF

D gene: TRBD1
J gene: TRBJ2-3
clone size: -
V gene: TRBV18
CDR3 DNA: TGTGCCAGCTCACTCGTCGGGACAGGGATCTCAGATACGCAGTATTTT
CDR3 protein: CASSLVGTGISDTQYF

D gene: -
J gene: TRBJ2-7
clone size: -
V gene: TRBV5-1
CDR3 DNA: TGCGCCAGCAGCTTGGTTAATTCTCTGGACACCCAGGACGAGCAGTACTTC
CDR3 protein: CASSLVNSLDTQDEQYF

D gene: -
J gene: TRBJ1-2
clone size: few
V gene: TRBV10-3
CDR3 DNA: TGTGCCATCAACAATCCGACGGGGTTAAACTATGGCTACACCTTC
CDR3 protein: CAINNPTGLNYGYTF

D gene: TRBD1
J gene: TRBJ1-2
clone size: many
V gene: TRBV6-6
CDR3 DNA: TGTGCCAGCAGTTACTCAGGTGGACAGGGGAATGGCTACACCTTC
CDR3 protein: CASSYSGGQGNGYTF

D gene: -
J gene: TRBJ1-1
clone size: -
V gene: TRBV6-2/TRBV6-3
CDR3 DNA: TGTGCCAGCAGTTACTGGCAGGGGTTGAACACTGAAGCTTTCTTT
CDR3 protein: CASSYWQGLNTEAFF

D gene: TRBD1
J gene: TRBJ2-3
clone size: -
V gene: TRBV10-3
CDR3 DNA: TGTGCCATCCGTGGGGACAGGGGAACAGATACGCAGTATTTT
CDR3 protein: CAIRGDRGTDTQYF

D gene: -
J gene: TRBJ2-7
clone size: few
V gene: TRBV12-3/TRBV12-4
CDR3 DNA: TGTGCCAGCAGTTGGGCATCGAGATCCTACGAGCAGTACTTC
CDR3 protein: CASSWASRSYEQYF

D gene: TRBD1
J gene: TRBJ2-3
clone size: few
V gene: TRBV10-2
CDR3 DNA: TGCGCCAGCAGTACGGACAGGGGAGATACGCAGTATTTT
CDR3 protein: CASSTDRGDTQYF

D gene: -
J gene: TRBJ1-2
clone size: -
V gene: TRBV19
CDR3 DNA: TGTGCCAGTAGTATAGAACCTCAATCTCATGGCTACACCTTC
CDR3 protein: CASSIEPQSHGYTF

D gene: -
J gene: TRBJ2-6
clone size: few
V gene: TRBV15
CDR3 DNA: TGTGCCACCAGCAGTCGATCCATCTCTGGGGCCAACGTCCTGACTTTC
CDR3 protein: CATSSRSISGANVLTF

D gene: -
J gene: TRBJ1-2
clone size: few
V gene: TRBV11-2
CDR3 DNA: TGTGCCAGCAGCTTCCCCCCCGAAGATGGCTACACCTTC
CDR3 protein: CASSFPPEDGYTF

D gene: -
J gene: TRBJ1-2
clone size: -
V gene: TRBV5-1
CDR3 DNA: TGTGCCAGCAGCTTAGGTCTGAACTATGGCTACACCTTC
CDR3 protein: CASSLGLNYGYTF

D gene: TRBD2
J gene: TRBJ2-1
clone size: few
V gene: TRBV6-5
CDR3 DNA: TGTGCCAGCAGCCGTGGGGTAGCGGGGGTCAATGAGCAGTTCTTC
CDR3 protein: CASSRGVAGVNEQFF

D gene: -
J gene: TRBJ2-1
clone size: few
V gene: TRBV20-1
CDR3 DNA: TGCAGTGCTAGGTGGGACTCCTCCTACAATGAGCAGTTCTTC
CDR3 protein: CSARWDSSYNEQFF

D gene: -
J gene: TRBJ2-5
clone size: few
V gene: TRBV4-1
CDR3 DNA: TGCGCCAGCAGCCAATACCCAGAACAAGAGACCCAGTACTTC
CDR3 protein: CASSQYPEQETQYF

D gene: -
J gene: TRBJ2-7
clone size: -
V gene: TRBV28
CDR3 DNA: TGTGCCAGCATGGACAACTACGAGCAGTACTTC
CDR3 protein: CASMDNYEQYF

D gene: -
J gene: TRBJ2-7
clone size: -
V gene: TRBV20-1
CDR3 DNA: TGCAGTGCCCGAAACGGCGGCCTCTCCTACGAGCAGTACTTC
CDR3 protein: CSARNGGLSYEQYF

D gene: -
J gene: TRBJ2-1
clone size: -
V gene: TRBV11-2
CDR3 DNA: TGTGCCAGCAGCTTAGTTACGGGGGGCTTCTACAATGAGCAGTTCTTC
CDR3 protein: CASSLVTGGFYNEQFF

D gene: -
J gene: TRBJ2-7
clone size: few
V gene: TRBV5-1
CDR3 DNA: TGCGCCAGCCGCCCGATCGGGGATGGCTCCTACGAGCAGTACTTC
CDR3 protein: CASRPIGDGSYEQYF

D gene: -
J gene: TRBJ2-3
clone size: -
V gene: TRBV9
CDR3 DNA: TGTGCCAGCAGCGTGAAGGGGGGTGCTACAGATACGCAGTATTTT
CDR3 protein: CASSVKGGATDTQYF

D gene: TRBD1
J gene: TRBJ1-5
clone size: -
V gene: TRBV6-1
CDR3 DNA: TGTGCCAGCAATTTCGGACAGGGGGCTAATCAGCCCCAGCATTTT
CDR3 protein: CASNFGQGANQPQHF

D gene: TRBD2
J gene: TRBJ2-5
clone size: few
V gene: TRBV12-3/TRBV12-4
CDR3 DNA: TGTGCCAGCAGTCTGGGGACTAGCTATGGTGAGACCCAGTACTTC
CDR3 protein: CASSLGTSYGETQYF

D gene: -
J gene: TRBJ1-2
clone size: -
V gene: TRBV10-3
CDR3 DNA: TGTGCCATCAGTGAGTCCGCAGAAGGCTACACCTTC
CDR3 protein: CAISESAEGYTF

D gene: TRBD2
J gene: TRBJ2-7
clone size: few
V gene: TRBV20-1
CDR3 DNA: TGCAGTGTGAGCGGGGCCCTCTCCTACGAGCAGTACTTC
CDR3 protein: CSVSGALSYEQYF